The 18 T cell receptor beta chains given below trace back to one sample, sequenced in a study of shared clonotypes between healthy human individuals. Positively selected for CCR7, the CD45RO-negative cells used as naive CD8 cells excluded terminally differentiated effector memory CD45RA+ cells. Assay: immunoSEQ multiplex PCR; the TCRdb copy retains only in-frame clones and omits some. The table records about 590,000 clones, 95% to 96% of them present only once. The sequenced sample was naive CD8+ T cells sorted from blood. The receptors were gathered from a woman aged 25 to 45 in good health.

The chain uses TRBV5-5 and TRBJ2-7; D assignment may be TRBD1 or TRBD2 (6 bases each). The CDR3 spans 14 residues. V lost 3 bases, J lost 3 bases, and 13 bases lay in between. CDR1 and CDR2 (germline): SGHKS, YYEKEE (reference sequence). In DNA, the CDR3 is TGTGCCAGCAGCTGGGGGGACACCCTCTACGAGCAGTACTTC. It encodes CASSWGDTLYEQYF.

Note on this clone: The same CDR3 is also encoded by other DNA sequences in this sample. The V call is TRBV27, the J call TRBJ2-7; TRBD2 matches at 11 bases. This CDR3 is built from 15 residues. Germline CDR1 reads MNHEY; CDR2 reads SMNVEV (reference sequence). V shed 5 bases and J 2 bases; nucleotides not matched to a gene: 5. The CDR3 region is CASSPGTSGAYEQYF. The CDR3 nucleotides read TGTGCCAGCAGTCCCGGGACTAGCGGAGCCTACGAGCAGTACTTC.

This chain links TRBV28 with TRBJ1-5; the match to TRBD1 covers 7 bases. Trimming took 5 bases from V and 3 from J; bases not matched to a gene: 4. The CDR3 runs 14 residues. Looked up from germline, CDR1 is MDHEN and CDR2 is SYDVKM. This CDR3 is CASSGTALNQPQHF. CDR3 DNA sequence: TGTGCCAGCAGTGGGACAGCTCTCAATCAGCCCCAGCATTTT.

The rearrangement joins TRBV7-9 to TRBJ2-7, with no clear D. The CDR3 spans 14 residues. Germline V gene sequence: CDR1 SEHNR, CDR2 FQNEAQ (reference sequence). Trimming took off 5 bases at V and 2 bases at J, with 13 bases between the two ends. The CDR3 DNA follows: TGTGCCAGCAGCCATCTTACCCCTACCTACGAGCAGTACTTC. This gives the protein CASSHLTPTYEQYF. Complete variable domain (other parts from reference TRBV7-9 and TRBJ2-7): DTGVSQNPRHKITKRGQNVTFRCDPISEHNRLYWYRQTLGQGPEFLTYFQNEAQLEKSRLLSDRFSAERPKGSFSTLEIQRTEQGDSAMYLCASSHLTPTYEQYFGPGTRLTVT.

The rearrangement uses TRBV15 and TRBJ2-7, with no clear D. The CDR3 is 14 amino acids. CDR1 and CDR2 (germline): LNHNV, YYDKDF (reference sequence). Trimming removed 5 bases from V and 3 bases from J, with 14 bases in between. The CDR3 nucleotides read TGTGCCACCAGCGCTCACACGCAATTCTACGAGCAGTACTTC. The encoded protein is CATSAHTQFYEQYF. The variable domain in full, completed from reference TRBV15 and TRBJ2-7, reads DAMVIQNPRYQVTQFGKPVTLSCSQTLNHNVMYWYQQKSSQAPKLLFHYYDKDFNNEADTPDNFQSRRPNTSFCFLDIRSPGLGDTAMYLCATSAHTQFYEQYFGPGTRLTVT.

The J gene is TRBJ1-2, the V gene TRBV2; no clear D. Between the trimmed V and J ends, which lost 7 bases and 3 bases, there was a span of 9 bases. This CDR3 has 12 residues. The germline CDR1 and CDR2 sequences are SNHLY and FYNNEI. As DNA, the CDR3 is TGTGCCAGCATCGACGGGGACTATGGCTACACCTTC. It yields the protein CASIDGDYGYTF.

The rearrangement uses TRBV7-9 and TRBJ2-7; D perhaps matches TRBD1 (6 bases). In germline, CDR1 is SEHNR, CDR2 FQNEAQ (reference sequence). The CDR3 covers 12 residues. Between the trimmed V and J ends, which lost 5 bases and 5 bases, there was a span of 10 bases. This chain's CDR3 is CASSQAGDEQYF. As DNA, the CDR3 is TGTGCCAGCAGCCAAGCAGGGGACGAGCAGTACTTC.

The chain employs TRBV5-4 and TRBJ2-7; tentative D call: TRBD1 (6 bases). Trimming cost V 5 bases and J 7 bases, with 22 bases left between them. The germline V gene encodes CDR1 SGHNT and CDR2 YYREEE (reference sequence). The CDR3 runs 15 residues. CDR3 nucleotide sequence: TGTGCCAGCAGGTCACCCGGGACACCAGATTGGGAGCAGTACTTC. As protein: CASRSPGTPDWEQYF. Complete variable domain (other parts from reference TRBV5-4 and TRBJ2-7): ETGVTQSPTHLIKTRGQQVTLRCSSQSGHNTVSWYQQALGQGPQFIFQYYREEENGRGNFPPRFSGLQFPNYSSELNVNALELDDSALYLCASRSPGTPDWEQYFGPGTRLTVT.

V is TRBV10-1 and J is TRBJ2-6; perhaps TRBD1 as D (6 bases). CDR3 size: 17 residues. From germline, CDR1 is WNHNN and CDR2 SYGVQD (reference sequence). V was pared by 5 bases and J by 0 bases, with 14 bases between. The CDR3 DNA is TGCGCCAGCAGTCCTGGGACAATCGCCTCTGGGGCCAACGTCCTGACTTTC. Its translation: CASSPGTIASGANVLTF.

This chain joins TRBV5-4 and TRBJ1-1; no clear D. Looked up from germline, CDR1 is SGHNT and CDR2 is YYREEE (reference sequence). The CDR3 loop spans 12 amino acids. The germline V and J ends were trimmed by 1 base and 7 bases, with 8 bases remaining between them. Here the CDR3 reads CASSLSTIEAFF. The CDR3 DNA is TGTGCCAGCAGCTTGTCCACGATTGAAGCTTTCTTT.

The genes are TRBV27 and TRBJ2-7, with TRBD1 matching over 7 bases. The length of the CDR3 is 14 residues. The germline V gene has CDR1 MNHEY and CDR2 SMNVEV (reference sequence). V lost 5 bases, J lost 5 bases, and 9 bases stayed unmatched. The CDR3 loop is CASSRYPTGNEQYF. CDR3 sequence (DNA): TGTGCCAGCAGTCGCTACCCGACAGGGAACGAGCAGTACTTC.

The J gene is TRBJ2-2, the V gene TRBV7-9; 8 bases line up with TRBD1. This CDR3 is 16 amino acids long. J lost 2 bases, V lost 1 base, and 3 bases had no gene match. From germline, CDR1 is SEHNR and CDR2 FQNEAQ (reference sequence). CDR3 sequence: CASSLGDRPNTGELFF. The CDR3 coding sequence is TGTGCCAGCAGCTTAGGGGACAGGCCCAACACCGGGGAGCTGTTTTTT.

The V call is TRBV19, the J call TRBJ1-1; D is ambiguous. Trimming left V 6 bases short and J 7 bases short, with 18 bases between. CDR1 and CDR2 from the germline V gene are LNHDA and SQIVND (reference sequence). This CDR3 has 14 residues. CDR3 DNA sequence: TGTGCCAGTAGCCCCCCCTACGGGCAGATTGAAGCTTTCTTT. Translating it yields CASSPPYGQIEAFF.

The CDR3 loop is CASSLDGGPEKLFF. For the CDR3, the DNA is TGTGCCAGCAGCTTGGACGGGGGGCCTGAAAAACTGTTTTTT. This sequence joins TRBV5-6 and TRBJ1-4, with TRBD1 as a possible D gene (6 bases). V was clipped by 0 bases and J by 7 bases, with 10 bases between them. The germline V gene encodes CDR1 SGHDT and CDR2 YYEEEE. This CDR3 comprises 14 residues. The full variable domain, its missing parts supplied by reference TRBV5-6 and TRBJ1-4, is DAGVTQSPTHLIKTRGQQVTLRCSPKSGHDTVSWYQQALGQGPQFIFQYYEEEERQRGNFPDRFSGHQFPNYSSELNVNALLLGDSALYLCASSLDGGPEKLFFGSGTQLSVL.

This chain's CDR3 is CASSFLSLAYEQYF. The CDR3 nucleotides are TGTGCCAGCAGTTTTCTCAGCCTAGCCTACGAGCAGTACTTC. This rearrangement joins TRBV28 to TRBJ2-5; D gene uncertain. The end of the DNA aligns better with TRBJ2-7, so the J call may be wrong. From germline, CDR1 is MDHEN and CDR2 SYDVKM. The CDR3 consists of 14 residues.

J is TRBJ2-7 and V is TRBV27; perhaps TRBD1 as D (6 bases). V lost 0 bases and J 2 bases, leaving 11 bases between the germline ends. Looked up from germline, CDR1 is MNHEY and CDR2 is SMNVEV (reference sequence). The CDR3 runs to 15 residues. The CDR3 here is CASSLSQGHAYEQYF. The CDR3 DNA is TGTGCCAGCAGTTTATCCCAGGGGCATGCCTACGAGCAGTACTTC.

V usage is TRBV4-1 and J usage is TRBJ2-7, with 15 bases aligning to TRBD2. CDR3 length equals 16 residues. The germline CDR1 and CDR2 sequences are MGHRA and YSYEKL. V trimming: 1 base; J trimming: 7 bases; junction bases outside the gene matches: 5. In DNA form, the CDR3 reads TGCGCCAGCAGCCAAGGGACTAGCGGGAGGGCGTGGGAGCAGTACTTC. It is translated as CASSQGTSGRAWEQYF.

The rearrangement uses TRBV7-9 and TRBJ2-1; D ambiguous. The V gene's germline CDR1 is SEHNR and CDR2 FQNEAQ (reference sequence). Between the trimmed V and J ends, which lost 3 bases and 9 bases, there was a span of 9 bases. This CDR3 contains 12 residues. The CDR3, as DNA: TGTGCCAGCAGCTTGGGGTTGAGTGAGCAGTTCTTC. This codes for CASSLGLSEQFF.